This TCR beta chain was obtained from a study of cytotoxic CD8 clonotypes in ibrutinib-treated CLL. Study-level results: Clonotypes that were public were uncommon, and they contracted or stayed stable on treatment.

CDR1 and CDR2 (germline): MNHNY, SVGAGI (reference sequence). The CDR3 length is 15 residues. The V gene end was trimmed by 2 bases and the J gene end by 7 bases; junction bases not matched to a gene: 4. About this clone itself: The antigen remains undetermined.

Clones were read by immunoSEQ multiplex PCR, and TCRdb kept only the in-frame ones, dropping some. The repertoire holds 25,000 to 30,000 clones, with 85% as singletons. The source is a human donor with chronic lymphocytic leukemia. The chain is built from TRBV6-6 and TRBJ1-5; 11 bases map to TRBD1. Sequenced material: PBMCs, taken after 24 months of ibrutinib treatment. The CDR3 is CASSYAGQGEQPQHF. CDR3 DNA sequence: TGTGCCAGCAGTTACGCGGGACAGGGGGAACAGCCCCAGCATTTT.